The entry below gives a single T cell receptor beta chain sequence along with its context. No antigen is known for it. Reverse transcribing all isolated RNA meant expressed TCRB transcripts were sequenced. Method: immunoSEQ multiplex PCR; TCRdb's copy keeps in-frame clones and lacks some. The data hold approximately 600,000 clones, with about an eighth observed a single time. The data stem from a study of beta chain features in type 1 diabetes. The study, taken as a whole, reports: In the patient group, naive, central memory and Treg TCRB repertoires seemed more alike than in the healthy donor group. Type 1 diabetes patients showed a moderate but significant shortening of TCRB CDR3s in all four CD4+ subsets.

A sort by CD45RO/CCR7/CD25/CD127/CD95/CD27 yielded CD4+ naive, central memory, regulatory and stem cell-like memory cells. The V gene end was trimmed by 0 bases and the J gene end by 7 bases; junction bases not matched to a gene: 6. CDR3 length: 15 residues. Germline V gene lookup returns CDR1 MNHEY and CDR2 SVGAGI. The sample comprised naive CD4+ T cells from blood. This clonotype was obtained from a man aged 25 to 40 with type 1 diabetes. The rearrangement joins TRBV6-5 to TRBJ2-7, with 10 bases lining up with TRBD1. CDR3 amino acids: CASSYSGDRGFEQYF. For the CDR3, the DNA is TGTGCCAGCAGTTACTCGGGGGACAGGGGATTTGAGCAGTACTTC.